One and the same sample provided the 28 T cell receptor beta chains below, sequenced in a study of CD8 T cells in ankylosing spondylitis. MiXCR, run by TCRdb on the 5' RACE reads, gives a single entry per CDR3 protein. The table includes some 800,000 distinct CDR3 sequences, approximately 12% detected once. Broader study findings: What appeared characteristic of ankylosing spondylitis blood was a TCR beta motif of eight or nine highly homologous variants.

These receptors have no identified antigens. The sequencing input was blood, either unsorted or a sorted T cell fraction (not recorded which). The receptors here all came from a male donor with ankylosing spondylitis.

This clonotype has more than one count but fewer than ten. CDR3: CASSLGLAGPVWYF. Written as DNA, the CDR3 is TGTGCCAGCAGCTTAGGACTAGCGGGTCCGGTGTGGTACTTC. The chain recombines TRBV7-2 with TRBJ2-7; 10 positions match TRBD2. The CDR3 is 14 amino acids. With 1 base clipped from V and 12 bases from J, the junction kept 9 bases outside the gene matches. Germline CDR1 SGHTA, CDR2 FQGNSA.

V usage is TRBV4-3 and J usage is TRBJ1-2, with a weak D call TRBD1 (6 bases). This CDR3 is 16 amino acids long. Per the germline V gene, CDR1 is LGHNA and CDR2 is YSLEER. Trimming cost V 0 bases and J 4 bases, with 15 bases left between them. In DNA form, the CDR3 reads TGCGCCAGCAGCCAAGAAGGGCAGGGGATCGCCTATGGCTACACCTTC. Translating it yields CASSQEGQGIAYGYTF.

This clonotype was counted ten times or more. This sequence joins TRBV20-1 and TRBJ2-7; TRBD1 matches 10 bases. V shed 5 bases and J 3 bases; nucleotides not matched to a gene: 10. Looked up from germline, CDR1 is DFQATT and CDR2 is SNEGSKA (reference sequence). The CDR3 extends over 15 amino acids. The CDR3 is CSAPGQGPTFYEQYF. CDR3 DNA: TGCAGTGCTCCGGGACAGGGGCCGACTTTCTACGAGCAGTACTTC.

The rearrangement joins TRBV10-3 to TRBJ2-5; D unresolved. Germline V CDR1 and CDR2: ENHRY, SYGVKD. The V end was cut by 4 bases, the J end by 2 bases, with 8 bases between. CDR3 length: 13 residues. The CDR3 loop reads CAISVGLQETQYF. In nucleotides, the CDR3 is TGTGCCATCAGTGTCGGGCTTCAAGAGACCCAGTACTTC.

The sample holds a few counts of this clonotype. V is TRBV5-1 and J is TRBJ2-5, with TRBD2 as a possible D gene (6 bases). The CDR3 runs 12 residues. CDR1 and CDR2 from the germline V gene are SGHRS and YFSETQ. V was pared by 3 bases and J by 5 bases, with 8 bases between. The CDR3 loop is CASSSAGETQYF. As DNA, the CDR3 is TGCGCCAGCAGCTCGGCGGGGGAGACCCAGTACTTC.

This clonotype has more than one count but fewer than ten. The chain joins TRBV4-3 to TRBJ2-3, with D tentatively TRBD1 or TRBD2 (5 bases each). The CDR3 totals 15 residues. The germline V gene has CDR1 LGHNA and CDR2 YSLEER. V lost 0 bases and J lost 4, with 11 bases in between. CDR3 sequence: CASSQDRRGPDTQYF. DNA of the CDR3: TGCGCCAGCAGCCAAGATCGCCGGGGACCAGATACGCAGTATTTT.

This clonotype appeared a few times. The chain couples TRBV11-3 to TRBJ2-1; D possibly matches TRBD1 or TRBD2 (6 bases each). V was cut by 4 bases and J by 8 bases, with 18 bases left in between. CDR3 length: 15 residues. Germline V gives CDR1 SGHNT, CDR2 YENEEA. CDR3 amino acids: CASSYGIEGGDEQFF. The CDR3 DNA is TGTGCCAGCAGCTATGGGATTGAGGGGGGCGATGAGCAGTTCTTC.

The chain is built from TRBV7-2 and TRBJ2-7, with a possible D match to TRBD1 (5 bases). Per the germline V gene, CDR1 is SGHTA and CDR2 is FQGNSA. With 5 bases removed from V and 2 bases from J, the gap between germline ends came to 10 bases. This CDR3 is 13 amino acids long. The CDR3 here is CASSDRQTYEQYF. The CDR3 nucleotides are TGTGCCAGCAGCGATCGACAGACCTACGAGCAGTACTTC.

In this sample, this clonotype turned up many times. DNA for the CDR3: TGTGCCAGTCACCCAGGGGGCCGGGAGCTGTTTTTT. Its protein is CASHPGGRELFF. This chain links TRBV7-8 with TRBJ2-2; 8 positions agree with TRBD1. The trim removed 9 bases at V and 9 bases at J, leaving 6 bases unmatched. This CDR3 region has 12 residues. CDR1 is SGHVS and CDR2 is FQNEAQ in the germline V gene.

This rearrangement joins TRBV18 to TRBJ2-5; D is uncertain. Germline assignment: CDR1 KGHSH and CDR2 LQKENI. V was shortened by 3 bases and J by 5 bases, with 10 bases between the two germline ends. CDR3 length equals 13 residues. The CDR3 reads CASSPFLGETQYF. In nucleotides, the CDR3 is TGTGCCAGCTCACCGTTTCTGGGGGAGACCCAGTACTTC.

The sample holds a few counts of this clonotype. V and J are TRBV12-3 or TRBV12-4 and TRBJ1-3, with TRBD1 matching 7 bases. With V trimmed by 6 bases and J by 5 bases, 16 bases remained unmatched. CDR3 length: 17 residues. CDR3 nucleotides: TGTGCCAGCAGACCCTCTACTCAGGGGGTTCGTAGAAACACCATATATTTT. Protein: CASRPSTQGVRRNTIYF.

This chain connects TRBV24-1 to TRBJ2-1; the match to TRBD2 covers 13 bases. Germline values: CDR1 KGHDR, CDR2 SFDVKD. V was pared by 6 bases and J by 5 bases, with 3 bases of the junction left unmatched. This CDR3 is built from 15 residues. CDR3 sequence (DNA): TGTGCCACCAGTCCGGGACTAGCGGGAAACAATGAGCAGTTCTTC. This sequence encodes CATSPGLAGNNEQFF.

The rearrangement uses TRBV4-3 and TRBJ1-2, with TRBD1 identical over 7 bases. Germline values: CDR1 LGHNA, CDR2 YSLEER. The trim removed 4 bases at V and 6 bases at J, leaving 8 bases unmatched. The CDR3 spans 14 residues. CDR3 in DNA: TGCGCCAGCAGCCGGCAGGGGGGGTTCGATGGCTACACCTTC. It specifies CASSRQGGFDGYTF.

The chain carries TRBV20-1 and TRBJ2-5; 7 bases fit TRBD2. The CDR3 loop spans 13 amino acids. Germline assignment: CDR1 DFQATT and CDR2 SNEGSKA (reference sequence). V lost 6 bases, J lost 3 bases, and 7 bases stayed unmatched. The CDR3 spells CSAPTSTEETQYF. DNA of the CDR3: TGCAGTGCGCCGACTAGCACCGAAGAGACCCAGTACTTC.

The gene calls are TRBV20-1 and TRBJ1-5; D remains ambiguous. Trimming pared 3 bases from V and 4 bases from J, leaving 10 bases between. This CDR3 contains 13 residues. Germline CDR1 and CDR2: DFQATT and SNEGSKA (reference sequence). CDR3 loop: CSARRGINQPQHF. The CDR3 bases are TGCAGTGCTAGGAGAGGGATAAATCAGCCCCAGCATTTT.

The chain carries TRBV11-1 and TRBJ2-7, with 13 bases fitting TRBD2. The CDR3 extends over 16 amino acids. The V segment lost 5 bases and the J segment 6 bases; nucleotides outside the gene matches: 10. CDR1 is SGHAT and CDR2 is FQDESV in the germline V gene (reference sequence). The CDR3 DNA is TGTGCCAGCAGCATCGGGACTAGCGGGATGCCCTCCGAGCAGTACTTC. This encodes CASSIGTSGMPSEQYF.

This clonotype was found a few times. This chain uses TRBV7-2 with TRBJ2-7; 7 nucleotides match TRBD1. V was pared by 4 bases and J by 4 bases, with 10 bases of the junction left unmatched. Germline V CDR1 and CDR2: SGHTA, FQGNSA. The CDR3 extends over 15 amino acids. The CDR3 nucleotides are TGTGCCAGCAGCTCGTACAGGGGTGAATCGTACGAGCAGTACTTC. The encoded protein is CASSSYRGESYEQYF.

This clonotype was counted only a few times. The chain recombines TRBV12-3 or TRBV12-4 with TRBJ2-7; 7 positions agree with TRBD2. V lost 8 bases, J lost 7 bases, and 11 bases stayed unmatched. CDR3 length: 13 residues. CDR3 sequence (DNA): TGTGCCAGCTCCACCCAAAACGGGGGGGAGCAGTACTTC. This gives the protein CASSTQNGGEQYF.

This sequence joins TRBV30 and TRBJ1-2; tentatively, D is TRBD1 (6 bases). V was clipped by 3 bases and J by 5 bases, with 13 bases between them. Germline V gene data show CDR1 as GTSNPN and CDR2 as SVGIG (reference sequence). The CDR3 loop spans 13 amino acids. The chain's CDR3 is CAWRAGVEYGYTF. In nucleotides, the CDR3 is TGTGCCTGGAGAGCAGGGGTAGAGTATGGCTACACCTTC.

The J gene is TRBJ2-1, the V gene TRBV4-1, with TRBD2 as a possible D gene (6 bases). Germline lookup yields CDR1 MGHRA and CDR2 YSYEKL. V lost 0 bases and J 0 bases, leaving 12 bases between the germline ends. There are 17 residues in the CDR3. The CDR3: CASSQDPGESSYNEQFF. CDR3 bases: TGCGCCAGCAGCCAAGACCCGGGGGAGAGCTCCTACAATGAGCAGTTCTTC.

This clonotype showed up just a few times. The gene calls are TRBV20-1 and TRBJ2-7, with no clear D. Trimming shortened V by 6 bases and J by 6 bases, and 27 bases separated the two germline ends. The germline V gene encodes CDR1 DFQATT and CDR2 SNEGSKA (reference sequence). The CDR3 totals 16 residues. Here the CDR3 reads CSASKVLGISVSEQYF. The CDR3 nucleotides read TGCAGTGCGTCAAAGGTGTTAGGGATAAGCGTCAGCGAGCAGTACTTC.

This clonotype was recorded at least ten times. The chain recombines TRBV2 with TRBJ1-2; D is unresolved. Germline V gene data show CDR1 as SNHLY and CDR2 as FYNNEI. This CDR3 region has 13 residues. V was cut by 0 bases and J by 7 bases, with 9 bases left in between. CDR3 sequence reads: CASSEALGVGYTF. The CDR3 coding sequence is TGTGCCAGCAGTGAAGCGCTTGGGGTTGGCTACACCTTC. The full variable domain, rest sourced from reference TRBV2 and TRBJ1-2, is EPEVTQTPSHQVTQMGQEVILRCVPISNHLYFYWYRQILGQKVEFLVSFYNNEISEKSEIFDDQFSVERPDGSNFTLKIRSTKLEDSAMYFCASSEALGVGYTFGSGTRLTVV.

This clonotype was detected ten times or more. CDR3 protein: CASSEPGMNTEAFF. CDR3 nucleotide sequence: TGTGCCAGCAGTGAACCGGGTATGAACACTGAAGCTTTCTTT. The V and J genes are TRBV6-1 and TRBJ1-1; no reliable D call. Germline V gene lookup returns CDR1 MNHNS and CDR2 SASEGT. Trimming removed 2 bases at V and 0 bases at J, with 7 bases between. This CDR3 comprises 14 residues.

This clonotype was observed a handful of times. V and J are TRBV4-3 and TRBJ2-7, with D unresolved. The V gene lost 0 bases and the J gene lost 5 bases, with 11 bases spanning the gap. CDR1 and CDR2 from the germline V gene are LGHNA and YSLEER. The length of the CDR3 is 14 residues. CDR3 bases: TGCGCCAGCAGCCAAGATCCCAGGAACCACGAGCAGTACTTC. This translates into CASSQDPRNHEQYF.

In its sample, this clonotype was seen a few times. The V call is TRBV20-1, the J call TRBJ1-6; D call uncertain. Germline CDR1 reads DFQATT; CDR2 reads SNEGSKA (reference sequence). CDR3 size: 13 residues. CDR3 amino acids: CVGRSSYNSPLHF. CDR3 sequence (DNA): TGCGTTGGACGGAGCTCCTATAATTCACCCCTCCACTTT.

Worth noting for this clonotype: It may be a read error: a sequence one base away is much more abundant. The genes are TRBV29-1 and TRBJ2-4; either TRBD1 or TRBD2 may fit D (5 bases each). Germline V CDR1 and CDR2: SQVTM, ANQGSEA. The CDR3 length is 15 residues. CDR3 nucleotide sequence: TGCGGCGTTGCCCCCAGACGGGGCCCCCAAAACATTCAGTACTTC. Protein sequence: CGVAPRRGPQNIQYF.

The CDR3 protein is CSARRYELADTQYF. The CDR3 DNA follows: TGCAGTGCTAGACGCTATGAACTAGCGGATACGCAGTATTTT. This rearrangement joins TRBV20-1 to TRBJ2-3, with 7 bases identical to TRBD2. Germline CDR1 and CDR2: DFQATT and SNEGSKA (reference sequence). This CDR3 is built from 14 residues. The V and J ends lost 2 bases and 6 bases, in that order; junction bases with no gene match: 8.

This clonotype was counted a single time. The chain joins TRBV4-3 to TRBJ1-4, with D maybe TRBD1 (5 bases). In germline, CDR1 is LGHNA, CDR2 YSLEER. The CDR3 extends over 17 amino acids. V was trimmed by 0 bases and J by 7 bases, leaving 18 bases between them. CDR3 bases: TGCGCCAGCAGCCAAGATTTATCAGGGACTGGGGGTGAAAAACTGTTTTTT. This codes for CASSQDLSGTGGEKLFF.